The rows below give T cell receptor beta chains drawn from one sample of a study of Ad26.COV2.S vaccination and SARS-CoV-2 variants. This table comes from immunoSEQ multiplex PCR, and its TCRdb copy is limited to in-frame clones, with some not included. The data contain about 680,000 clones, more than 80% of them seen just once; the ten biggest clones take up 1.5%. Sample: peripheral blood, taken in a trial of Ad26.COV2.S vaccine versus placebo. The receptors here all came from a person between 18 and 59 years old who received the Ad26.COV2.S COVID-19 vaccine or a placebo. Each CDR3 is given without its conserved first and last residue.

TRBV2 ASMTGAGVPLH
TRBV4-2 ASSQVYRGPNEKLF
TRBV30 AWERGGANEQY
TRBV15 ATSLGANNEKLF
TRBV5-4 ASSTYLIGGNEQF
TRBV27 ASGSRVPNEQF
TRBV21-1 ASSNRGGGETQY
TRBV19 ASSRRGSGQSSYEQY
TRBV5-6 ASSLRRQTFTYEQY
TRBV20-1 SASTEETQY
TRBV6-5 ASSLTSGGSRETQY
TRBV5-4 ASSLGENEQY
TRBV6-2/TRBV6-3 ASSYPPGQHYEQY
TRBV3-1/TRBV3-2 ASSQVVAGGSKNIQY
TRBV6-4 ASRRTGSDTGELF
TRBV5-1 ASSLAGGASPEAF
TRBV7-2 ASSFLGPVSNEKLF
TRBV5-4 ASSIQGVETQY
TRBV27 ASRGFEEKLF
TRBV20-1 SARQDTQY
TRBV3-1/TRBV3-2 ASSPRKLQGRGETQY
TRBV7-8 ASSLGQAGQPQH
TRBV29-1 SVGGQGWGYEQY
TRBV5-1 ASSPTSGSYEQY
TRBV5-3 ARSVVPGQANSPLH
TRBV14 ASSRTGSFGTQY
TRBV5-4 ASSLAVASYNEQF
TRBV11-2 ASSLSRPSTETQY
TRBV9 ASSVAVTLEDTEAF
TRBV5-1 ASSPGAATYEQY
TRBV4-2 ASSQDGGRGNQPQH
TRBV20-1 SAREGGELF
TRBV27 ATKTSGSIEQY
TRBV5-6 ASSGPGPSLGNTQY
TRBV12-3/TRBV12-4 ASSWITEAF
TRBV19 ASSIGVRLAGTDTQY
TRBV6-2/TRBV6-3 ASSFNPYNEQF
TRBV6-6 ATMEGGSYEQY
TRBV5-4 ASSFTQPVFGYT
TRBV27 ASSLSGASGNTIY
TRBV11-2 ASSRDRGSNQPQH
TRBV5-1 ASSDHIPSGGVTDTQY
TRBV7-2 ASSPGTGPPSYEQY
TRBV6-1 ASSEMRTGRNQPQH
TRBV7-9 ASTLDRGNEKLF
TRBV7-2 ASSPTGARTGELF
TRBV5-1 ASSPGTGRETQY
TRBV19 ATAGPKTGELF
TRBV13 ASSLGESGDEQY
TRBV29-1 SVEPTRSTEAF
TRBV24-1 ATSDPGAGQGPQY
TRBV6-5 ASKVQLYEQY
TRBV7-2 ASSRLDTQEETQY
TRBV24-1 ATRGTGAENQPQH
TRBV6-5 ASSWTSDEQF